These 13 T cell receptor beta chains came from one sample sequenced in a study of CD8 T cells in ankylosing spondylitis. TCRdb reanalysed the 5' RACE reads using MiXCR and keeps one entry per CDR3 protein. This table has 100,000 or so distinct CDR3 sequences, more than 20% appearing once. Sequencing was carried out using synovial fluid, either unsorted or a sorted T cell fraction (not recorded which). These receptors all come from a male donor with ankylosing spondylitis.

Of note for this clonotype: A read error may be the cause here, since a much bigger clone is one base away. The chain links TRBV2 to TRBJ1-3; D gene unclear. Trimming cost V 6 bases and J 0 bases, with 3 bases left between them. This CDR3 spans 12 amino acids. Germline CDR1 reads SNHLY; CDR2 reads FYNNEI. The CDR3, as DNA: TGTGCCAGCAGGATCTCTGGAAACACCATATATTTT. Residues: CASRISGNTIYF.

CDR3 DNA: TGCAGTGTTATGCAGGGGAACACTGAAGCTTTCTTT. This translates into CSVMQGNTEAFF. The rearrangement uses TRBV20-1 and TRBJ1-1; possible D gene TRBD1, 5 bases. This CDR3 is 12 amino acids long. Trimming took 7 bases from V and 1 from J, leaving 10 bases between them. CDR1 DFQATT and CDR2 SNEGSKA come from the germline V gene (reference sequence).

This clonotype appeared a few times. V and J are TRBV24-1 and TRBJ2-2; D remains ambiguous. The ends were cut back, 1 base at V and 8 bases at J, with 22 bases in the middle. The CDR3 is 18 amino acids. Germline V gives CDR1 KGHDR, CDR2 SFDVKD. The CDR3 bases are TGTGCCACCAGTGATTTTGGACCGGCGGCGCTCGAGTTGGGGGAGCTGTTTTTT. The encoded protein is CATSDFGPAALELGELFF.

This chain uses TRBV20-1 with TRBJ2-5, with D perhaps TRBD1 (6 bases). CDR1 is DFQATT, CDR2 SNEGSKA, per germline (reference sequence). Trimming shortened V by 1 base and J by 8 bases, and 8 bases separated the two germline ends. The length of the CDR3 is 11 residues. The CDR3, as DNA: TGCAGTGCTAGAGGGGGGCAAACCCAGTACTTC. Its protein product is CSARGGQTQYF.

The V call is TRBV12-3 or TRBV12-4, the J call TRBJ2-3; D perhaps matches TRBD2 (6 bases). The CDR3 has 15 residues. V was clipped by 5 bases and J by 2 bases, with 14 bases between them. CDR3 residues: CASSPRDFNTDTQYF. CDR3 coding DNA: TGTGCCAGCAGTCCCAGGGACTTCAACACAGATACGCAGTATTTT.

At least ten counts were recorded for this clonotype. The chain has TRBV7-6 and TRBJ2-1; perhaps TRBD2 as D (7 bases). Germline assignment: CDR1 SGHVS and CDR2 FNYEAQ. With 5 bases removed from V and 2 bases from J, the gap between germline ends came to 13 bases. CDR3 length: 15 amino acids. CDR3 in amino acids: CASSPGGVTYNEQFF. For the CDR3, the DNA is TGTGCCAGCAGCCCGGGGGGCGTTACCTACAATGAGCAGTTCTTC.

This clonotype was seen just once. This chain links TRBV10-2 with TRBJ1-1; weak D call: TRBD1 (6 bases). The CDR3 covers 14 residues. Germline V gene sequence: CDR1 WSHSY, CDR2 SAAADI. Trimming left V 6 bases short and J 5 bases short, with 16 bases between. CDR3 loop: CASSPIGGQTEAFF. The CDR3 region has the DNA TGCGCCAGCAGCCCTATTGGGGGGCAGACTGAAGCTTTCTTT.

This clonotype was recorded many times. V gene TRBV5-1 combines with J gene TRBJ2-6; no definite D call. The V end lost 7 bases, the J end lost 0 bases, and 17 bases lay between the germline ends. In germline, CDR1 is SGHRS, CDR2 YFSETQ. The CDR3 is 17 residues long. DNA of the CDR3: TGCGCCAGCGTTGGTGGAGACACCTTCTCTGGGGCCAACGTCCTGACTTTC. It is translated as CASVGGDTFSGANVLTF.

The V gene is TRBV5-1, the J gene TRBJ2-3; 12 bases map to TRBD2. Trimming took 2 bases from V and 4 from J; bases not matched to a gene: 11. The length of the CDR3 is 18 residues. Germline V lookup: CDR1 SGHRS, CDR2 YFSETQ. The CDR3, as DNA: TGCGCCAGCAGCTTCGGGACTAGCGGGCCCGGGGAGGCAGATACGCAGTATTTT. Translated, it gives CASSFGTSGPGEADTQYF.

The CDR3 spells CASSQIGRTGELFF. Written as DNA, the CDR3 is TGTGCCAGCAGCCAAATAGGGAGGACCGGGGAGCTGTTTTTT. The genes are TRBV16 and TRBJ2-2; D is perhaps TRBD2 (6 bases). The V end was cut by 2 bases, the J end by 5 bases, with 9 bases between. CDR3 length: 14 amino acids. Germline V lookup: CDR1 KGHSY, CDR2 FQNENV.

The rearrangement links TRBV24-1 to TRBJ1-2; possibly TRBD1 for D (5 bases). CDR1 KGHDR and CDR2 SFDVKD come from the germline V gene. This CDR3 contains 14 residues. The V end was cut by 5 bases, the J end by 8 bases, with 17 bases between. CDR3 loop: CATSGPPGPRGYTF. CDR3 DNA: TGTGCCACCAGTGGCCCCCCAGGGCCACGGGGCTACACCTTC.

This chain connects TRBV4-1 to TRBJ2-7, with TRBD1 identical over 7 bases. The CDR3 consists of 15 residues. The V and J ends lost 2 bases and 5 bases, in that order; junction bases with no gene match: 9. Germline V gene lookup returns CDR1 MGHRA and CDR2 YSYEKL. This chain's CDR3 is CASSQSDRAGNEQYF. In DNA, the CDR3 is TGCGCCAGCAGCCAATCTGACAGGGCAGGCAACGAGCAGTACTTC.

This clonotype was picked up a small number of times. The CDR3 sequence: CASSILGYRAGATHSGANVLTF. The CDR3 coding sequence is TGTGCCAGTAGTATTTTGGGATATAGGGCAGGGGCAACACACTCTGGGGCCAACGTCCTGACTTTC. J is TRBJ2-6 and V is TRBV19; D is possibly TRBD1 (6 bases). The germline gives CDR1 LNHDA, CDR2 SQIVND (reference sequence). The CDR3 totals 22 residues. With 3 bases removed from V and 0 bases from J, the gap between germline ends came to 27 bases.